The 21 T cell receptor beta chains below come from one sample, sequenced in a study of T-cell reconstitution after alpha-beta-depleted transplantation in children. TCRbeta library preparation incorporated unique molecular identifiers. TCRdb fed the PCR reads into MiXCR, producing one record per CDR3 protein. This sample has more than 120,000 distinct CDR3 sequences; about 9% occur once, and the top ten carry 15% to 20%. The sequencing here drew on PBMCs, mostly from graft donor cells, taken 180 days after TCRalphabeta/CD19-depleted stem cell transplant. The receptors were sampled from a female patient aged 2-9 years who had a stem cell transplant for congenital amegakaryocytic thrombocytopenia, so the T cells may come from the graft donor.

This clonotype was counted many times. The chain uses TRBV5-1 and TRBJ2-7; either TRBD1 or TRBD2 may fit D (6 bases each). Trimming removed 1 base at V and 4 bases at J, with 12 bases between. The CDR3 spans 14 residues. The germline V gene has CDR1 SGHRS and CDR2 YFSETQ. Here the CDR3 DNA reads TGCGCCAGCAGCTTGATTTCGGGGGCGTACGAGCAGTACTTC. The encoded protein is CASSLISGAYEQYF.

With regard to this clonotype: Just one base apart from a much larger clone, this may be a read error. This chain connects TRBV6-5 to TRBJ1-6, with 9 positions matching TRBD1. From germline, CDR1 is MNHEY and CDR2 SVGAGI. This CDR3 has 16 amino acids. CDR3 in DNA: TGTTCCAGCAGTTACTCAACAGGGGGCGCGAATTCACCCCTCCACTTT. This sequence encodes CSSSYSTGGANSPLHF.

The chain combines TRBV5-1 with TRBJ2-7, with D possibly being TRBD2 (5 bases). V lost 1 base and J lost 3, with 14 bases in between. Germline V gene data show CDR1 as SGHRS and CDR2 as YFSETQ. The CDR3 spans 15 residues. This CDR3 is CASSLRAGGHYEQYF. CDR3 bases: TGCGCCAGCAGCTTGCGGGCAGGAGGCCACTACGAGCAGTACTTC.

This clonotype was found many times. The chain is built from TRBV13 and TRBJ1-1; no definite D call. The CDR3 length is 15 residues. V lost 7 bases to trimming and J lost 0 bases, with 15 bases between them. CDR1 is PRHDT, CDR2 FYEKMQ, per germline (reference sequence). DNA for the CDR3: TGTGCCAGCAAAAAATACAATAGAATGAACACTGAAGCTTTCTTT. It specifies CASKKYNRMNTEAFF.

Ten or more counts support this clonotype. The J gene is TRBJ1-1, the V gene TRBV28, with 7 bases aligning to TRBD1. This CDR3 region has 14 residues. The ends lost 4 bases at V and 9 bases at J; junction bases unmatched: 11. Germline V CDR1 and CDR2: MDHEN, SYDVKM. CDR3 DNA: TGTGCCAGCAGTTCACGCCCAGGGGGGGACAAAGCTTTCTTT. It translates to CASSSRPGGDKAFF.

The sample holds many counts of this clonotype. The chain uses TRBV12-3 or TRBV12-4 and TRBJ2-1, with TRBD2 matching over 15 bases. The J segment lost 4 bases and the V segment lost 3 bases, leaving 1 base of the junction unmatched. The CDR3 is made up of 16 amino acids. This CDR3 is CASSFGTSGGYNEQFF. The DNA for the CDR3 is TGTGCCAGCAGTTTCGGGACTAGCGGGGGGTACAATGAGCAGTTCTTC.

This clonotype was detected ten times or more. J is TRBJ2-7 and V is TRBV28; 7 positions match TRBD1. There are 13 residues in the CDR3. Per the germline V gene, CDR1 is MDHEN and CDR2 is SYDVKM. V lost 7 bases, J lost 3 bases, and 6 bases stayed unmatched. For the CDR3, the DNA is TGTGCCAGCAAGACGACAGGGCTCTACGAGCAGTACTTC. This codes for CASKTTGLYEQYF.

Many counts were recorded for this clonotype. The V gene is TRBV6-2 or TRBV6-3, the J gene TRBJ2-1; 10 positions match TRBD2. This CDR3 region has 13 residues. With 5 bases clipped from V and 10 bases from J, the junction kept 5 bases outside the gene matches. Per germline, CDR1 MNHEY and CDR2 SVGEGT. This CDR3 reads CASSPLAGGEQFF. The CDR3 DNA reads TGTGCCAGCAGTCCCTTAGCGGGAGGCGAGCAGTTCTTC.

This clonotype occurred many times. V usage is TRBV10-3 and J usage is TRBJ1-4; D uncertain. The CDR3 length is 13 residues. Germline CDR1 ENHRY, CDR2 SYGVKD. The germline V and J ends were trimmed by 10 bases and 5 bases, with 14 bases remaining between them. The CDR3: CATRFAINEKLFF. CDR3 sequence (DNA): TGTGCCACCAGGTTTGCGATAAATGAAAAACTGTTTTTT.

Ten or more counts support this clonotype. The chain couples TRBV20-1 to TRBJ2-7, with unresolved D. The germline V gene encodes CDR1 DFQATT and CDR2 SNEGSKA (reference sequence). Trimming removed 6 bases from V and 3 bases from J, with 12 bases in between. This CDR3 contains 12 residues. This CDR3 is CSANNLFYEQYF. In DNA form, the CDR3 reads TGCAGTGCCAACAATCTCTTCTACGAGCAGTACTTC.

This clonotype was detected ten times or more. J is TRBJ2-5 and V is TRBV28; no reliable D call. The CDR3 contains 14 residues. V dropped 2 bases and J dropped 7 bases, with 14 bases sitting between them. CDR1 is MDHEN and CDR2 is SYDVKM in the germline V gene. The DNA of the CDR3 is TGTGCCAGCAGTTTAGACCCGAGCGCAGCGACCCAGTACTTC. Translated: CASSLDPSAATQYF.

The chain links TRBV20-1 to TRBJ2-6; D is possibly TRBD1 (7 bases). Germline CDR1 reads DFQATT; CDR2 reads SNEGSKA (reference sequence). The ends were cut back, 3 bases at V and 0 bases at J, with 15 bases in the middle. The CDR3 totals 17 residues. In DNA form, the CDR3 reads TGCAGTGCTAGTCGGGCGGGACAGAGCTCTGGGGCCAACGTCCTGACTTTC. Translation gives CSASRAGQSSGANVLTF.

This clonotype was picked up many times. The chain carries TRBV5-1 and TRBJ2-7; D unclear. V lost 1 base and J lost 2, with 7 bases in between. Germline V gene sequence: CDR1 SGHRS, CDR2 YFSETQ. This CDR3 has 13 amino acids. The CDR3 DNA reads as TGCGCCAGCAGCTTGACCCCCCCCTACGAGCAGTACTTC. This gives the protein CASSLTPPYEQYF.

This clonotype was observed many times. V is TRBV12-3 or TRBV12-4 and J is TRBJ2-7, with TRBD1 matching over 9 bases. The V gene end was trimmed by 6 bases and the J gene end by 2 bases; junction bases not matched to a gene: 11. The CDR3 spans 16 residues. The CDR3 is CASSLTGTGLPYEQYF. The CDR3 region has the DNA TGTGCCAGCAGCTTAACCGGGACAGGGTTACCCTACGAGCAGTACTTC.

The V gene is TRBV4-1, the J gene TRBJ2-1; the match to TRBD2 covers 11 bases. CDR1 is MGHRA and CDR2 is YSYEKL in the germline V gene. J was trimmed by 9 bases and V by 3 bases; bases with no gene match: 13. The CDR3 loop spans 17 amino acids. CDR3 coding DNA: TGCGCCAGCAGCCACTACTTTGGGACTAGCGGTACAACTGAGCAGTTCTTC. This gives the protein CASSHYFGTSGTTEQFF.

CDR3 nucleotides: TGTGCCAGCAGCCGACTAGCGGGAGAACGGCATGAGCAGTTCTTC. This gives the protein CASSRLAGERHEQFF. The J gene is TRBJ2-1, the V gene TRBV11-1; TRBD2 matches 12 bases. Trimming took 5 bases from V and 8 from J; bases not matched to a gene: 7. Germline CDR1 is SGHAT and CDR2 is FQDESV (reference sequence). CDR3 length equals 15 residues.

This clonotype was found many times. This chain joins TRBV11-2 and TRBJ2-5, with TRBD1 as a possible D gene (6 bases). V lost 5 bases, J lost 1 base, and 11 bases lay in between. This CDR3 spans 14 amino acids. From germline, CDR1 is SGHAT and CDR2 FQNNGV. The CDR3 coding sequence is TGTGCCAGCAGCCCGGGACACCTCCAAGAGACCCAGTACTTC. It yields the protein CASSPGHLQETQYF.

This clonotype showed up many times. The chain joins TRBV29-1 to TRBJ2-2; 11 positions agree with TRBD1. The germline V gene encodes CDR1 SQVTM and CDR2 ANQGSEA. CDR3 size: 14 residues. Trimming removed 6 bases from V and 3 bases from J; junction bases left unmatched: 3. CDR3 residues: CSVGQGADTGELFF. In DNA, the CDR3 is TGCAGCGTCGGACAGGGGGCGGACACCGGGGAGCTGTTTTTT.

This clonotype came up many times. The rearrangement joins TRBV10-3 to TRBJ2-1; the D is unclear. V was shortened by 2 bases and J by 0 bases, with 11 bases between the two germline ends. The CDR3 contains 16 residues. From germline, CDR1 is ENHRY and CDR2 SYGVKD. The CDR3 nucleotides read TGTGCCATCAGTGAGAACCGTGGGGACTCCTACAATGAGCAGTTCTTC. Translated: CAISENRGDSYNEQFF.

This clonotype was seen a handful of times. The CDR3 region has the DNA TGTGCCAGCAGTCCCCCAGGGGGTAGAGCCAAAAACATTCAGTACTTC. This translates into CASSPPGGRAKNIQYF. V usage is TRBV6-1 and J usage is TRBJ2-4; 7 bases are a match to TRBD1. Germline V gene lookup returns CDR1 MNHNS and CDR2 SASEGT. There are 16 residues in the CDR3. V was pared by 5 bases and J by 0 bases, with 7 bases of the junction left unmatched.

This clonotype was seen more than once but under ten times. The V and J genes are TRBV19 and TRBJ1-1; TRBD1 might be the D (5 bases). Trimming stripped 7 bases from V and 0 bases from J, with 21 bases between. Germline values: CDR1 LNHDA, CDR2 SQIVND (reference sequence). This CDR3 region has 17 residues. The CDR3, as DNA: TGTGCCAGTACCCCATCTCCCCCGACAGAGATGAACACTGAAGCTTTCTTT. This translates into CASTPSPPTEMNTEAFF.